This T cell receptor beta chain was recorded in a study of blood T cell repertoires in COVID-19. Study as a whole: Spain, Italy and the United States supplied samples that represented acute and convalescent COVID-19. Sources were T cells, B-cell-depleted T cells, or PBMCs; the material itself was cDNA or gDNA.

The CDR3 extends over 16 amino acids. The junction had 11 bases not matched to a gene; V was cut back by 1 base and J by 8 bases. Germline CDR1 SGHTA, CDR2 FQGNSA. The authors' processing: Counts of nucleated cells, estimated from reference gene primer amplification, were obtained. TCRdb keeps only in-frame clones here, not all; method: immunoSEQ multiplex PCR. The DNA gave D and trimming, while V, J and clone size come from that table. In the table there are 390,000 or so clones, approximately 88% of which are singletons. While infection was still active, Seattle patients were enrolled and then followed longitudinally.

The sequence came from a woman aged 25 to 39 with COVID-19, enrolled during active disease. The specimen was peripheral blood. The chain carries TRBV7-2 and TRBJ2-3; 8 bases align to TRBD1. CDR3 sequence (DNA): TGTGCCAGCAGCTTAGGCGGACAGGGTGGGCAAGTTACGCAGTATTTT. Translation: CASSLGGQGGQVTQYF.